These 25 T cell receptor beta chains share one sample of origin, sequenced in a study of blood T cell repertoires in COVID-19. Assay used: immunoSEQ multiplex PCR; TCRdb lists only in-frame clones, some missing. Of about 230,000 clones detected, 81% appear once; the ten largest clones hold 7.5% to 9%. Sequencing was carried out using peripheral blood. These receptors were obtained from a woman of 80 years or more with acute or convalescent COVID-19.

The chain has TRBV19 and TRBJ2-3; 9 positions agree with TRBD1. This CDR3 spans 15 amino acids. Trimming took 9 bases from V and 7 from J; bases not matched to a gene: 14. Germline V lookup: CDR1 LNHDA, CDR2 SQIVND (reference sequence). For the CDR3, the DNA is TGTGCCAGCCGGTGGGGGACAGGGCCCGTGAATACGCAGTATTTT. It translates to CASRWGTGPVNTQYF.

The V gene is TRBV29-1, the J gene TRBJ2-2; D is ambiguous. The CDR3 extends over 11 amino acids. Germline CDR1 SQVTM, CDR2 ANQGSEA. Trimming took off 5 bases at V and 5 bases at J, with 6 bases between the two ends. Here the CDR3 reads CSVSSTGELFF. CDR3 coding DNA: TGCAGCGTTTCCTCTACCGGGGAGCTGTTTTTT.

This chain uses TRBV19 with TRBJ1-1; D possibly corresponds to TRBD1 (5 bases). Looked up from germline, CDR1 is LNHDA and CDR2 is SQIVND (reference sequence). The CDR3 consists of 16 residues. Trimming took off 5 bases at V and 0 bases at J, with 16 bases between the two ends. CDR3 nucleotides: TGTGCCAGTAGTCCAACCCTGACAGCCATGAACACTGAAGCTTTCTTT. Translated, it gives CASSPTLTAMNTEAFF.

The chain joins TRBV20-1 to TRBJ2-7, with D tentatively TRBD2 (6 bases). This CDR3 region has 11 residues. Germline V gene sequence: CDR1 DFQATT, CDR2 SNEGSKA (reference sequence). V shed 5 bases and J shed 6 bases, with 11 bases lying between them. The CDR3 spells CSADRGGEQYF. The CDR3 nucleotides read TGCAGTGCTGACCGGGGAGGCGAGCAGTACTTC.

V gene TRBV5-5 combines with J gene TRBJ1-5; 8 nucleotides line up with TRBD1. The V gene's germline CDR1 is SGHKS and CDR2 YYEKEE (reference sequence). Trimming removed 4 bases from V and 0 bases from J; junction bases left unmatched: 3. This CDR3 has 15 residues. The chain's CDR3 is CASSRTGNSNQPQHF. DNA of the CDR3: TGTGCCAGCAGCAGGACAGGGAATAGCAATCAGCCCCAGCATTTT.

The chain uses TRBV15 and TRBJ2-3, with D unclear. The CDR3 totals 15 residues. Trimming took 0 bases from V and 2 from J, leaving 9 bases between them. The germline gives CDR1 LNHNV, CDR2 YYDKDF (reference sequence). This chain's CDR3 is CATSRDPVNTDTQYF. CDR3 DNA: TGTGCCACCAGCAGAGATCCAGTTAACACAGATACGCAGTATTTT.

The CDR3 loop is CSVGEGGNQPQHF. The CDR3 DNA reads as TGCAGCGTTGGGGAGGGGGGCAATCAGCCCCAGCATTTT. V gene TRBV29-1 combines with J gene TRBJ1-5; D possibly corresponds to TRBD1 (6 bases). Deletions cut 4 bases from V and 2 bases from J, with 9 bases between. The CDR3 runs 13 residues. Germline assignment: CDR1 SQVTM and CDR2 ANQGSEA.

The chain joins TRBV15 to TRBJ2-7, with 7 nucleotides matching TRBD1. V shed 5 bases and J 7 bases; nucleotides not matched to a gene: 8. This CDR3 has 13 amino acids. The germline CDR1 and CDR2 sequences are LNHNV and YYDKDF (reference sequence). The CDR3 sequence: CATSGYRGREQYF. CDR3 DNA: TGTGCCACCAGCGGTTACAGGGGAAGGGAGCAGTACTTC. The full variable domain, with the rest looked up from reference TRBV15 and TRBJ2-7, is DAMVIQNPRYQVTQFGKPVTLSCSQTLNHNVMYWYQQKSSQAPKLLFHYYDKDFNNEADTPDNFQSRRPNTSFCFLDIRSPGLGDTAMYLCATSGYRGREQYFGPGTRLTVT.

This clone was recorded only once. The chain recombines TRBV3-1 (or the pseudogene TRBV3-2) with TRBJ2-3; the match to TRBD2 covers 12 bases. This CDR3 is 16 amino acids long. Trimming removed 4 bases from V and 2 bases from J; junction bases left unmatched: 4. Germline V lookup: CDR1 LGHDT, CDR2 YNNKEL (reference sequence). This chain's CDR3 is CASSPGLAGTTDTQYF. CDR3 in DNA: TGTGCCAGCAGCCCAGGACTAGCGGGGACCACAGATACGCAGTATTTT.

This clone has a single count. Here the CDR3 reads CAWSVGQRNQPQHF. The CDR3 bases are TGTGCCTGGAGTGTGGGACAGCGCAATCAGCCCCAGCATTTT. The V gene is TRBV30, the J gene TRBJ1-5; 7 bases agree with TRBD1. Per the germline V gene, CDR1 is GTSNPN and CDR2 is SVGIG (reference sequence). V lost 0 bases and J lost 2; bases outside the gene matches: 1. The CDR3 has 14 amino acids.

This chain links TRBV2 with TRBJ1-3, with D tentatively TRBD1 (6 bases). Trimming stripped 10 bases from V and 2 bases from J, with 18 bases between. Germline CDR1 is SNHLY and CDR2 is FYNNEI. This CDR3 spans 15 amino acids. The DNA for the CDR3 is TGTGCCACCCAGCACCGGCAGGGGCCTGGAAACACCATATATTTT. Translated: CATQHRQGPGNTIYF. The whole variable domain, remainder taken from reference TRBV2 and TRBJ1-3, is EPEVTQTPSHQVTQMGQEVILRCVPISNHLYFYWYRQILGQKVEFLVSFYNNEISEKSEIFDDQFSVERPDGSNFTLKIRSTKLEDSAMYFCATQHRQGPGNTIYFGEGSWLTVV.

The chain combines TRBV12-5 with TRBJ1-1, with TRBD1 identical over 10 bases. Germline-derived CDR1 and CDR2 are LGHNT and FRNRAP. The CDR3 length is 14 residues. The V segment lost 7 bases and the J segment 2 bases; nucleotides outside the gene matches: 4. The CDR3 sequence is CASAGQGGNTEAFF. In DNA, the CDR3 is TGTGCTAGTGCCGGACAGGGGGGAAACACTGAAGCTTTCTTT. The variable domain in full, completed from reference TRBV12-5 and TRBJ1-1, reads DARVTQTPRHKVTEMGQEVTMRCQPILGHNTVFWYRQTMMQGLELLAYFRNRAPLDDSGMPKDRFSAEMPDATLATLKIQPSEPRDSAVYFCASAGQGGNTEAFFGQGTRLTVV.

This rearrangement joins TRBV5-1 to TRBJ1-2; 9 positions match TRBD1. J gave up 4 bases and V 4 bases, and 8 bases lay outside the gene matches. The CDR3 length is 15 residues. CDR1 is SGHRS and CDR2 is YFSETQ in the germline V gene. CDR3 sequence (DNA): TGCGCCAGCAGCGGGGACAGGGCGGCAGGCTATGGCTACACCTTC. Protein sequence: CASSGDRAAGYGYTF.

The V and J genes are TRBV10-1 and TRBJ2-2; the match to TRBD1 covers 7 bases. Trimming cost V 3 bases and J 0 bases; bases outside gene matches: 13. Germline V gene data show CDR1 as WNHNN and CDR2 as SYGVQD (reference sequence). The CDR3 sequence is 19 residues long. The CDR3 spells CASSDIGDSQFSNTGELFF. The CDR3 nucleotides are TGCGCCAGCAGTGATATAGGGGACAGCCAATTTTCGAACACCGGGGAGCTGTTTTTT.

V is TRBV27 and J is TRBJ2-7; 7 positions agree with TRBD2. Germline CDR1 is MNHEY and CDR2 is SMNVEV (reference sequence). V trimming: 3 bases; J trimming: 2 bases; junction bases outside the gene matches: 13. This CDR3 has 17 amino acids. Written as DNA, the CDR3 is TGTGCCAGCAGTTTGGGTGGCTCTAGACTAGCCGCCTACGAGCAGTACTTC. This gives the protein CASSLGGSRLAAYEQYF.

The rearrangement joins TRBV5-4 to TRBJ2-5; tentative D call: TRBD2 (7 bases). The CDR3 contains 15 residues. Trimming removed 4 bases from V and 1 base from J, with 14 bases in between. Germline assignment: CDR1 SGHNT and CDR2 YYREEE (reference sequence). CDR3 DNA: TGTGCCAGCAGCACCTTCGGGGGGCCCCAAGAGACCCAGTACTTC. It encodes CASSTFGGPQETQYF.

The chain links TRBV19 to TRBJ2-3; TRBD2 might be the D (6 bases). V lost 3 bases, J lost 4 bases, and 20 bases lay in between. This CDR3 has 17 amino acids. CDR1 is LNHDA, CDR2 SQIVND, per germline (reference sequence). The CDR3 DNA follows: TGTGCCAGTAGTATGGGGGTAGGCCGCGGGATGTCAGATACGCAGTATTTT. This encodes CASSMGVGRGMSDTQYF.

The rearrangement joins TRBV29-1 to TRBJ1-3; D unresolved. This CDR3 is 11 amino acids long. The ends were cut back, 6 bases at V and 8 bases at J, with 11 bases in the middle. Per germline, CDR1 SQVTM and CDR2 ANQGSEA. The CDR3 sequence is CSVGISDTIYF. The CDR3 DNA reads as TGCAGCGTCGGGATTTCGGACACCATATATTTT.

The chain links TRBV5-4 to TRBJ2-7, with TRBD2 matching 9 bases. Germline CDR1 is SGHNT and CDR2 is YYREEE (reference sequence). This CDR3 region has 15 residues. J was trimmed by 5 bases and V by 1 base; bases with no gene match: 7. The CDR3 sequence is CASSLKLAGPDEQYF. The CDR3 nucleotides read TGTGCCAGCAGCTTGAAGCTAGCGGGGCCCGACGAGCAGTACTTC. Looking up the rest from reference TRBV5-4 and TRBJ2-7 gives the full variable domain: ETGVTQSPTHLIKTRGQQVTLRCSSQSGHNTVSWYQQALGQGPQFIFQYYREEENGRGNFPPRFSGLQFPNYSSELNVNALELDDSALYLCASSLKLAGPDEQYFGPGTRLTVT.

CDR3 sequence reads: CASSISENYGYTF. As DNA, the CDR3 is TGTGCCAGCAGTATCTCGGAGAACTATGGCTACACCTTC. This chain connects TRBV2 to TRBJ1-2; D is unresolved. The CDR3 is 13 residues long. V was clipped by 5 bases and J by 2 bases, with 9 bases between them. CDR1 is SNHLY and CDR2 is FYNNEI in the germline V gene.

The V gene is TRBV28, the J gene TRBJ2-7, with TRBD1 matching over 10 bases. The CDR3 has 13 amino acids. With V trimmed by 9 bases and J by 1 base, 3 bases remained unmatched. Germline V gene data show CDR1 as MDHEN and CDR2 as SYDVKM. Here the CDR3 DNA reads TGTGCCAGTGGACAGGGGGATTCCTACGAGCAGTACTTC. Its translation is CASGQGDSYEQYF.

The sample holds a few counts of this clone. Here the CDR3 reads CASSQDRGSTQYF. Here the CDR3 DNA reads TGTGCCAGCAGCCAAGATCGAGGGAGTACGCAGTATTTT. The chain carries TRBV3-1 (or the pseudogene TRBV3-2) and TRBJ2-3, with D tentatively TRBD2 (5 bases). Deletions cut 0 bases from V and 8 bases from J, with 9 bases between. The germline gives CDR1 LGHDT, CDR2 YNNKEL (reference sequence). The CDR3 is made up of 13 amino acids.

J is TRBJ1-1 and V is TRBV19, with a weak D call TRBD1 (5 bases). The length of the CDR3 is 13 residues. Germline V gene lookup returns CDR1 LNHDA and CDR2 SQIVND (reference sequence). The V end lost 5 bases, the J end lost 5 bases, and 12 bases lay between the germline ends. The CDR3 spells CASSRLKGTEAFF. The CDR3 nucleotides are TGTGCCAGTAGTCGCCTCAAGGGGACTGAAGCTTTCTTT.

This sequence joins TRBV9 and TRBJ2-5; no clear D. V was trimmed by 2 bases and J by 5 bases, leaving 7 bases between them. The CDR3 runs 12 residues. Germline V CDR1 and CDR2: SGDLS, YYNGEE. The CDR3 loop is CASSVRAETQYF. CDR3 bases: TGTGCCAGCAGCGTCCGTGCGGAGACCCAGTACTTC.

In the case of this clone: This same CDR3 is encoded by further DNA sequences in the sample. The rearrangement links TRBV6-5 to TRBJ1-5, with D hard to call. The CDR3 totals 14 residues. Germline loops: CDR1 MNHEY, CDR2 SVGAGI. V was cut by 4 bases and J by 0 bases, with 7 bases left in between. CDR3 DNA sequence: TGTGCCAGCAGTTCAGGATATAGCAATCAGCCCCAGCATTTT. It codes for CASSSGYSNQPQHF.